Listed below are T cell receptor beta chains from one sample, sequenced in a study of response to subunit inactivated influenza vaccine. TCRdb reprocessed the RT-PCR reads via MiXCR and lists one record per CDR3 protein. This table holds about 500,000 distinct CDR3 sequences, about 15% found once. The specimen comprised CD4+ T cells sorted from PBMCs, sampled roughly 24 months after vaccination. These receptors were taken from a man aged 45 to 70 who received an inactivated influenza vaccine. The CDR3 runs from the conserved cysteine through the conserved F or W. Each record gives: V gene, J gene, D gene, clone size, CDR3 protein, CDR3 DNA. A D gene is named only where the DNA matches it firmly. Size is omitted from some rows. Given values are once, few, many or a class for expanded clones.

V gene: TRBV5-1; J gene: TRBJ2-5; D gene: .; clone size: .; CDR3 protein: CASSLGLGQETQYF; CDR3 DNA: TGCGCCAGCAGCTTGGGACTAGGACAAGAGACCCAGTACTTC
V gene: TRBV12-3/TRBV12-4; J gene: TRBJ2-6; D gene: .; clone size: few; CDR3 protein: CASSSGHQSSGANVLTF; CDR3 DNA: TGTGCCAGCAGTTCGGGGCACCAGAGCTCTGGGGCCAACGTCCTGACTTTC
V gene: TRBV7-2; J gene: TRBJ2-5; D gene: .; clone size: .; CDR3 protein: CASSLAGTAETQYF; CDR3 DNA: TGTGCCAGCAGCTTAGCGGGGACCGCGGAGACCCAGTACTTC
V gene: TRBV7-2; J gene: TRBJ2-7; D gene: .; clone size: .; CDR3 protein: CASSVTSIEQYF; CDR3 DNA: TGTGCCAGCAGCGTTACTAGTATCGAGCAGTACTTC
V gene: TRBV3-1; J gene: TRBJ1-5; D gene: .; clone size: .; CDR3 protein: CASSWQGSNQPQHF; CDR3 DNA: TGTGCCAGCAGCTGGCAGGGCAGCAATCAGCCCCAGCATTTT
V gene: TRBV5-1; J gene: TRBJ2-1; D gene: .; clone size: few; CDR3 protein: CASSSWPGGDEQFF; CDR3 DNA: TGCGCCAGCAGCTCATGGCCAGGGGGGGATGAGCAGTTCTTC
V gene: TRBV12-3/TRBV12-4; J gene: TRBJ2-5; D gene: TRBD2; clone size: .; CDR3 protein: CASRPTTSGRAHGTQYF; CDR3 DNA: TGTGCCAGCAGACCCACTACAAGCGGGAGGGCCCATGGGACCCAGTACTTC
V gene: TRBV12-3/TRBV12-4; J gene: TRBJ2-6; D gene: TRBD1; clone size: .; CDR3 protein: CASSLWDRGRVGANVLTF; CDR3 DNA: TGTGCCAGCAGTTTATGGGACAGGGGGCGGGTTGGGGCCAACGTCCTGACTTTC
V gene: TRBV20-1; J gene: TRBJ2-5; D gene: .; clone size: .; CDR3 protein: CSAIPGPQRETQYF; CDR3 DNA: TGCAGTGCAATCCCGGGACCCCAAAGAGAGACCCAGTACTTC
V gene: TRBV29-1; J gene: TRBJ2-1; D gene: TRBD2; clone size: few; CDR3 protein: CSGGTSGYAYNEQFF; CDR3 DNA: TGCAGCGGGGGGACTAGCGGATACGCCTACAATGAGCAGTTCTTC
V gene: TRBV6-5; J gene: TRBJ2-1; D gene: .; clone size: once; CDR3 protein: CASSYSGPPPGSYNEQFF; CDR3 DNA: TGTGCCAGCAGTTACTCGGGTCCCCCTCCAGGCTCCTACAATGAGCAGTTCTTC
V gene: TRBV9; J gene: TRBJ2-1; D gene: TRBD2; clone size: few; CDR3 protein: CASSVTGLANEQFF; CDR3 DNA: TGTGCCAGCAGCGTTACGGGACTAGCGAATGAGCAGTTCTTC
V gene: TRBV5-6; J gene: TRBJ2-7; D gene: .; clone size: few; CDR3 protein: CASSLAGTIPREQYF; CDR3 DNA: TGTGCCAGCAGCTTGGCCGGGACAATACCCCGCGAGCAGTACTTC
V gene: TRBV4-1; J gene: TRBJ2-1; D gene: TRBD1; clone size: few; CDR3 protein: CASSQGTGGNEQFF; CDR3 DNA: TGCGCCAGCAGCCAAGGGACAGGGGGGAATGAGCAGTTCTTC
V gene: TRBV11-2; J gene: TRBJ1-4; D gene: .; clone size: .; CDR3 protein: CASSEGYTREKLFF; CDR3 DNA: TGTGCCAGCAGCGAAGGATATACACGGGAAAAACTGTTTTTT
V gene: TRBV10-1; J gene: TRBJ2-5; D gene: TRBD1; clone size: .; CDR3 protein: CASSDLAGDSKETQYF; CDR3 DNA: TGCGCCAGCAGTGATCTCGCCGGGGACAGCAAAGAGACCCAGTACTTC
V gene: TRBV2; J gene: TRBJ1-2; D gene: .; clone size: few; CDR3 protein: CASSLRQVYGYTF; CDR3 DNA: TGTGCCAGCAGTCTACGACAGGTCTATGGCTACACCTTC
V gene: TRBV7-2; J gene: TRBJ2-1; D gene: TRBD1; clone size: few; CDR3 protein: CASSARTGGTYNEQFF; CDR3 DNA: TGTGCCAGCAGCGCACGGACAGGCGGTACCTACAATGAGCAGTTCTTC
V gene: TRBV29-1; J gene: TRBJ2-1; D gene: .; clone size: .; CDR3 protein: CSVVTWTASSYNEQFF; CDR3 DNA: TGCAGCGTCGTTACCTGGACAGCGTCCTCCTACAATGAGCAGTTCTTC
V gene: TRBV5-1; J gene: TRBJ1-2; D gene: TRBD1; clone size: few; CDR3 protein: CASSRDRENYGYTF; CDR3 DNA: TGCGCCAGCAGCCGGGACAGGGAAAACTATGGCTACACCTTC
V gene: TRBV15; J gene: TRBJ2-5; D gene: .; clone size: .; CDR3 protein: CATSREGSWETQYF; CDR3 DNA: TGTGCCACCAGCAGAGAAGGGAGTTGGGAGACCCAGTACTTC
V gene: TRBV5-6; J gene: TRBJ1-5; D gene: .; clone size: .; CDR3 protein: CASSSIPGEPQHF; CDR3 DNA: TGTGCCAGCAGCTCGATACCAGGGGAGCCCCAGCATTTT
V gene: TRBV5-1; J gene: TRBJ2-3; D gene: TRBD2; clone size: few; CDR3 protein: CASSLGTSGGRTDTQYF; CDR3 DNA: TGCGCCAGCAGCTTAGGAACTAGCGGGGGTAGGACAGATACGCAGTATTTT
V gene: TRBV30; J gene: TRBJ1-2; D gene: .; clone size: .; CDR3 protein: CAWGSGAGGYTF; CDR3 DNA: TGTGCCTGGGGCTCCGGGGCGGGGGGCTACACCTTC
V gene: TRBV6-2/TRBV6-3; J gene: TRBJ2-7; D gene: .; clone size: .; CDR3 protein: CASSYSSKSYEQYF; CDR3 DNA: TGTGCCAGCAGTTACTCGTCCAAATCCTACGAGCAGTACTTC
V gene: TRBV28; J gene: TRBJ2-6; D gene: .; clone size: many; CDR3 protein: CASREKSSGANVLTF; CDR3 DNA: TGTGCCAGCAGGGAGAAGAGCTCTGGGGCCAACGTCCTGACTTTC
V gene: TRBV3-1; J gene: TRBJ1-1; D gene: .; clone size: .; CDR3 protein: CASSQVNQQAFF; CDR3 DNA: TGTGCCAGCAGCCAAGTTAACCAGCAGGCTTTCTTT
V gene: TRBV20-1; J gene: TRBJ1-2; D gene: .; clone size: .; CDR3 protein: CSARDKRQALNYGYTF; CDR3 DNA: TGCAGTGCTAGAGATAAACGACAGGCCCTTAACTATGGCTACACCTTC
V gene: TRBV7-8; J gene: TRBJ2-5; D gene: .; clone size: many; CDR3 protein: CASSLGGMAIQETQYF; CDR3 DNA: TGTGCCAGCAGCTTAGGTGGGATGGCCATCCAAGAGACCCAGTACTTC
V gene: TRBV5-1; J gene: TRBJ2-3; D gene: .; clone size: .; CDR3 protein: CASSRPQGDTQYF; CDR3 DNA: TGCGCCAGCAGCCGACCCCAGGGGGATACGCAGTATTTT
V gene: TRBV30; J gene: TRBJ2-5; D gene: .; clone size: .; CDR3 protein: CAWSPGKETQYF; CDR3 DNA: TGTGCCTGGAGCCCGGGGAAAGAGACCCAGTACTTC
V gene: TRBV20-1; J gene: TRBJ2-3; D gene: TRBD2; clone size: few; CDR3 protein: CSARDPLAGGSGTQYF; CDR3 DNA: TGCAGTGCTAGAGACCCACTAGCGGGGGGGTCGGGAACGCAGTATTTT
V gene: TRBV5-6; J gene: TRBJ2-1; D gene: .; clone size: .; CDR3 protein: CASSLIGDNEQFF; CDR3 DNA: TGTGCCAGCAGCTTGATAGGGGACAATGAGCAGTTCTTC
V gene: TRBV12-3/TRBV12-4; J gene: TRBJ2-3; D gene: TRBD2; clone size: .; CDR3 protein: CASSTSGGADTQYF; CDR3 DNA: TGTGCCAGCAGTACTAGCGGGGGCGCAGATACGCAGTATTTT
V gene: TRBV5-1; J gene: TRBJ2-1; D gene: .; clone size: .; CDR3 protein: CASRPRLESYNEQFF; CDR3 DNA: TGCGCCAGCAGACCCCGGTTAGAGTCCTACAATGAGCAGTTCTTC
V gene: TRBV7-3; J gene: TRBJ2-1; D gene: .; clone size: few; CDR3 protein: CASSLSGPKNEQFF; CDR3 DNA: TGTGCCAGCAGCTTAAGCGGGCCTAAGAATGAGCAGTTCTTC
V gene: TRBV12-3/TRBV12-4; J gene: TRBJ1-2; D gene: TRBD1; clone size: .; CDR3 protein: CASSYRGGYTF; CDR3 DNA: TGTGCCAGCAGTTACAGGGGTGGCTACACCTTC
V gene: TRBV5-1; J gene: TRBJ1-1; D gene: .; clone size: .; CDR3 protein: CASRADGRGRSTEAFF; CDR3 DNA: TGCGCCAGCAGGGCGGACGGGAGAGGGAGGTCGACTGAAGCTTTCTTT
V gene: TRBV5-1; J gene: TRBJ2-1; D gene: TRBD1; clone size: once; CDR3 protein: CASSAGTGGLYEQFF; CDR3 DNA: TGCGCCAGCAGCGCCGGGACAGGGGGTCTCTACGAGCAGTTCTTC
V gene: TRBV10-3; J gene: TRBJ2-2; D gene: .; clone size: few; CDR3 protein: CAISPREGRRVSGELFF; CDR3 DNA: TGTGCCATCAGCCCCCGTGAGGGACGGAGGGTATCCGGGGAGCTGTTTTTT
V gene: TRBV7-8; J gene: TRBJ2-7; D gene: .; clone size: few; CDR3 protein: CASSLGPGEQYF; CDR3 DNA: TGTGCCAGCAGCTTAGGTCCGGGCGAGCAGTACTTC
V gene: TRBV7-2; J gene: TRBJ1-6; D gene: .; clone size: .; CDR3 protein: CASSFDRRNSPLHF; CDR3 DNA: TGTGCCAGCAGCTTCGACAGGAGGAATTCACCCCTCCACTTT
V gene: TRBV28; J gene: TRBJ1-1; D gene: .; clone size: many; CDR3 protein: CASSLLAAGQAFF; CDR3 DNA: TGTGCCAGCAGTTTATTGGCGGCAGGGCAGGCTTTCTTT
V gene: TRBV7-6; J gene: TRBJ2-7; D gene: TRBD1; clone size: few; CDR3 protein: CASSLDRGLTYEQYF; CDR3 DNA: TGTGCCAGCAGCTTAGACAGGGGGCTAACCTACGAGCAGTACTTC
V gene: TRBV3-1; J gene: TRBJ2-1; D gene: .; clone size: few; CDR3 protein: CASSVTGSNEQFF; CDR3 DNA: TGTGCCAGCAGTGTTACAGGGAGCAATGAGCAGTTCTTC
V gene: TRBV20-1; J gene: TRBJ1-5; D gene: TRBD1; clone size: .; CDR3 protein: CSAPQGGLGSNQPQHF; CDR3 DNA: TGCAGTGCTCCACAGGGGGGCCTTGGGAGCAATCAGCCCCAGCATTTT
V gene: TRBV10-3; J gene: TRBJ1-4; D gene: .; clone size: .; CDR3 protein: CAIRPSGGNEKLFF; CDR3 DNA: TGTGCCATCAGACCCTCGGGAGGGAATGAAAAACTGTTTTTT
V gene: TRBV27; J gene: TRBJ1-3; D gene: .; clone size: few; CDR3 protein: CASSLWRSGLFGNTIYF; CDR3 DNA: TGTGCCAGCAGTTTATGGCGTTCAGGTCTCTTTGGAAACACCATATATTTT
V gene: TRBV20-1; J gene: TRBJ2-7; D gene: .; clone size: .; CDR3 protein: CSARDQGYNEQYF; CDR3 DNA: TGCAGTGCTAGAGATCAGGGATACAACGAGCAGTACTTC
V gene: TRBV11-2; J gene: TRBJ2-2; D gene: TRBD2; clone size: many; CDR3 protein: CASSLDRAGVTGELFF; CDR3 DNA: TGTGCCAGCAGCTTAGACCGGGCGGGGGTGACCGGGGAGCTGTTTTTT
V gene: TRBV5-6; J gene: TRBJ2-7; D gene: TRBD2; clone size: .; CDR3 protein: CASRFRAGAYEQYF; CDR3 DNA: TGTGCCAGCCGTTTTCGGGCGGGAGCCTACGAGCAGTACTTC
V gene: TRBV5-5; J gene: TRBJ1-1; D gene: .; clone size: .; CDR3 protein: CASSLAPGRRGSEAFF; CDR3 DNA: TGTGCCAGCAGCTTGGCGCCGGGGCGCCGGGGCTCTGAAGCTTTCTTT
V gene: TRBV7-2; J gene: TRBJ2-4; D gene: TRBD2; clone size: .; CDR3 protein: CASRLADLAKNIQYF; CDR3 DNA: TGTGCCAGCAGACTAGCGGACCTAGCCAAAAACATTCAGTACTTC
V gene: TRBV6-5; J gene: TRBJ2-1; D gene: .; clone size: few; CDR3 protein: CASDRQQNEQFF; CDR3 DNA: TGTGCCAGCGACCGACAGCAAAATGAGCAGTTCTTC
V gene: TRBV9; J gene: TRBJ2-7; D gene: .; clone size: .; CDR3 protein: CASSVVVEGEQYF; CDR3 DNA: TGTGCCAGCAGCGTAGTGGTGGAAGGCGAGCAGTACTTC
V gene: TRBV5-1; J gene: TRBJ1-4; D gene: .; clone size: .; CDR3 protein: CASSAGASSDNEKLFF; CDR3 DNA: TGCGCCAGCAGCGCAGGGGCGTCTAGTGATAATGAAAAACTGTTTTTT
V gene: TRBV9; J gene: TRBJ2-2; D gene: TRBD2; clone size: few; CDR3 protein: CASSVTAGRFTGELFF; CDR3 DNA: TGTGCCAGCAGCGTCACTGCCGGGAGGTTCACCGGGGAGCTGTTTTTT
V gene: TRBV5-1; J gene: TRBJ1-5; D gene: .; clone size: .; CDR3 protein: CASSLGQESNQPQHF; CDR3 DNA: TGCGCCAGCAGCTTAGGGCAGGAAAGCAATCAGCCCCAGCATTTT
V gene: TRBV29-1; J gene: TRBJ2-6; D gene: TRBD1; clone size: .; CDR3 protein: CSVVTGGANGANVLTF; CDR3 DNA: TGCAGCGTCGTTACAGGGGGCGCGAATGGGGCCAACGTCCTGACTTTC
V gene: TRBV12-3/TRBV12-4; J gene: TRBJ2-2; D gene: .; clone size: few; CDR3 protein: CASRMGRAYTGELFF; CDR3 DNA: TGTGCCAGCAGGATGGGAAGGGCGTACACCGGGGAGCTGTTTTTT